This T cell receptor beta chain was documented in a study of control samples from healthy donors and cancer patients. This CDR3 is built from 13 residues. CDR1 and CDR2 (germline): SEHNR, FQNEAQ (reference sequence). The V end was cut by 5 bases, the J end by 5 bases, with 10 bases between. The data were produced by immunoSEQ multiplex PCR, yet TCRdb's version contains in-frame clones alone and is incomplete. The sample gives 150,000 or so clones, 85% to 90% of which show up once; about 1.7% is in the top ten. The rearrangement links TRBV7-9 to TRBJ2-1; unclear D gene. Material for sequencing was blood. The receptor was derived from a man aged 18 to 30 in good health. CDR3 region: CASSPLVDNEQFF. CDR3 bases: TGTGCCAGCAGCCCCCTGGTTGACAATGAGCAGTTCTTC.